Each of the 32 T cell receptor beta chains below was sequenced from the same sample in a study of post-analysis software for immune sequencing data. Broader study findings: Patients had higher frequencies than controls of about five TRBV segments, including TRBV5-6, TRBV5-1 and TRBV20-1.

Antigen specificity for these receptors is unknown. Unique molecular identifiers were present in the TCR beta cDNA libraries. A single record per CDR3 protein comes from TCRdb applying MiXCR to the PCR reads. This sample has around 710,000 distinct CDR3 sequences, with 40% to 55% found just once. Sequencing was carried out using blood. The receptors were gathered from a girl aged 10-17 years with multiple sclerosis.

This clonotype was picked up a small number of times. CDR3 coding DNA: TGCAGTGCTAGAGATGGGACTATACCCTACGAGCAGTACTTC. Amino acids: CSARDGTIPYEQYF. This chain connects TRBV20-1 to TRBJ2-7; 7 nucleotides agree with TRBD2. This CDR3 is built from 14 residues. Trimming removed 0 bases from V and 2 bases from J; junction bases left unmatched: 4. Per germline, CDR1 DFQATT and CDR2 SNEGSKA (reference sequence).

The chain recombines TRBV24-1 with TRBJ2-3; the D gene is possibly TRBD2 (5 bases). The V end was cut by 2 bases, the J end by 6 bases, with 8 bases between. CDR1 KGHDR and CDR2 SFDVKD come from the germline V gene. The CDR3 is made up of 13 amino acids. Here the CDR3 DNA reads TGTGCCACCAGTGATTCCGGACTGGATACGCAGTATTTT. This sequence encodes CATSDSGLDTQYF.

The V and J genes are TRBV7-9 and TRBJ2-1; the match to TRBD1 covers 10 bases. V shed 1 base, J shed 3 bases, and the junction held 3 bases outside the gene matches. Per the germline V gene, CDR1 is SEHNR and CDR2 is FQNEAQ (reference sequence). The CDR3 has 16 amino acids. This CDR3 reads CASSLGDRGYYNEQFF. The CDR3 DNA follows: TGTGCCAGCAGCTTAGGGGACAGGGGATACTACAATGAGCAGTTCTTC.

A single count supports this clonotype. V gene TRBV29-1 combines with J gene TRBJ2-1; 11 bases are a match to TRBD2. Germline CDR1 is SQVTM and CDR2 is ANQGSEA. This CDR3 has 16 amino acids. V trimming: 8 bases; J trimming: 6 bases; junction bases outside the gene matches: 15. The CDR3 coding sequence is TGCAGCACGTGGGGGGGCCTAGCGGGAGGACGCAATGAGCAGTTCTTC. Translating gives CSTWGGLAGGRNEQFF.

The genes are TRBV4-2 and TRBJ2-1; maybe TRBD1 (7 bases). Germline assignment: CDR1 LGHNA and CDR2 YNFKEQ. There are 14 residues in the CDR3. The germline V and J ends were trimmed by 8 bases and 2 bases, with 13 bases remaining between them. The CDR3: CASSGGGTYNEQFF. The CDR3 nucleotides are TGTGCCAGCTCAGGAGGGGGCACCTACAATGAGCAGTTCTTC.

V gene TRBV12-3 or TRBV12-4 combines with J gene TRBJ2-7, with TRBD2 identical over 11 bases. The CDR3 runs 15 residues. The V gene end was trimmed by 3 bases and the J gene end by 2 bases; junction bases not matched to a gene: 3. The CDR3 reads CASSLDSGRAYEQYF. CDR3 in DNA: TGTGCCAGCAGTTTGGATAGCGGGAGGGCCTACGAGCAGTACTTC.

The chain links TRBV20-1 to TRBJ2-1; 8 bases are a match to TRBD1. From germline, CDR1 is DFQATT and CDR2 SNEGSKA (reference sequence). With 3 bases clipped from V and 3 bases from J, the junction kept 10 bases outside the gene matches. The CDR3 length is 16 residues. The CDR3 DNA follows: TGCAGTGCTAGGGCGCGGGGACAGGAGTTCTACAATGAGCAGTTCTTC. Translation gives CSARARGQEFYNEQFF.

This CDR3 is CASSLYRTLAKQETQYF. As DNA, the CDR3 is TGTGCCAGCAGCCTGTACCGGACACTCGCTAAACAAGAGACCCAGTACTTC. J is TRBJ2-5 and V is TRBV11-2, with D perhaps matching TRBD1 (5 bases). V was cut by 5 bases and J by 2 bases, with 21 bases left in between. Germline CDR1 SGHAT, CDR2 FQNNGV. The CDR3 has 17 residues.

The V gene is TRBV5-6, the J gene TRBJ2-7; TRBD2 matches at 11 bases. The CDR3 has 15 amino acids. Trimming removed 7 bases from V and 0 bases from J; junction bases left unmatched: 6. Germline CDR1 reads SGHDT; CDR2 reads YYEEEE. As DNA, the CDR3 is TGTGCCAGCTATAGCGGGAGGGCCTACTCCTACGAGCAGTACTTC. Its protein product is CASYSGRAYSYEQYF. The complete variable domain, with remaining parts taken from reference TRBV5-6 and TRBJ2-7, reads DAGVTQSPTHLIKTRGQQVTLRCSPKSGHDTVSWYQQALGQGPQFIFQYYEEEERQRGNFPDRFSGHQFPNYSSELNVNALLLGDSALYLCASYSGRAYSYEQYFGPGTRLTVT.

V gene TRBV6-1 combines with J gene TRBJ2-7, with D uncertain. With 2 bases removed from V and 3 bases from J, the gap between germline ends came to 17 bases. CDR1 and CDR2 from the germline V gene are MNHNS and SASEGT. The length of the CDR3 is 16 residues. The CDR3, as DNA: TGTGCCAGCAGTGAACCGGTTCAACTATTCCACTACGAGCAGTACTTC. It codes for CASSEPVQLFHYEQYF.

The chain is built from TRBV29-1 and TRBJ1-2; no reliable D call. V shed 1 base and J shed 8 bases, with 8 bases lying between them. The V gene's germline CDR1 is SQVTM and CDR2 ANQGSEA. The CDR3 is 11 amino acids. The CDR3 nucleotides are TGCAGCGTTGAAGCCCGTCACGGCTACACCTTC. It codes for CSVEARHGYTF.

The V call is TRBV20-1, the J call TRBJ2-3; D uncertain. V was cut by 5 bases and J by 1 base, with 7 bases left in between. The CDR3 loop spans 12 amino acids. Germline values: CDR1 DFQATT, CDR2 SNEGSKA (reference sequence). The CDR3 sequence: CSALRGTDTQYF. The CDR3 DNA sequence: TGCAGTGCTTTACGGGGCACAGATACGCAGTATTTT.

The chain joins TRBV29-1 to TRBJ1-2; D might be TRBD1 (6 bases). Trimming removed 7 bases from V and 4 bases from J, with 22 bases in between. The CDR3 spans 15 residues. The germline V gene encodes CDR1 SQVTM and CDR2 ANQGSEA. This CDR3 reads CSAPGGTGRGYGYTF. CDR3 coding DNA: TGCAGCGCTCCAGGCGGTACAGGGCGAGGCTATGGCTACACCTTC. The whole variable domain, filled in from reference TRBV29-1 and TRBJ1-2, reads SAVISQKPSRDICQRGTSLTIQCQVDSQVTMMFWYRQQPGQSLTLIATANQGSEATYESGFVIDKFPISRPNLTFSTLTVSNMSPEDSSIYLCSAPGGTGRGYGYTFGSGTRLTVV.

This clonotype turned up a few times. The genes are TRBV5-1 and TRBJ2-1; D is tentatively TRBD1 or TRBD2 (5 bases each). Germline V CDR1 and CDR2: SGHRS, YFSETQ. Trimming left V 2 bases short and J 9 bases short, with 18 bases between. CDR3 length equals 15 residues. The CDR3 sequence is CASSFEGNYNAEQFF. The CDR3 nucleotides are TGCGCCAGCAGCTTTGAGGGGAACTACAATGCTGAGCAGTTCTTC.

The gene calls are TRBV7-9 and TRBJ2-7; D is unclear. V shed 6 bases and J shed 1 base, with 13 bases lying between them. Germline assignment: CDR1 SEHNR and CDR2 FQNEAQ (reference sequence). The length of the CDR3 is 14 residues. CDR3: CASRDHGQSYEQYF. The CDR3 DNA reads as TGTGCCAGCAGGGACCACGGGCAATCCTACGAGCAGTACTTC.

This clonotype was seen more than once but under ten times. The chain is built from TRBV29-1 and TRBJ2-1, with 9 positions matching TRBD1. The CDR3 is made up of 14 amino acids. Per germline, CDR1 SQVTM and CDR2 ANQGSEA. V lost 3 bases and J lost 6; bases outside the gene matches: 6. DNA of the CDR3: TGCAGCGTTGATCCAGGACAGGGGTCCAATGAGCAGTTCTTC. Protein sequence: CSVDPGQGSNEQFF.

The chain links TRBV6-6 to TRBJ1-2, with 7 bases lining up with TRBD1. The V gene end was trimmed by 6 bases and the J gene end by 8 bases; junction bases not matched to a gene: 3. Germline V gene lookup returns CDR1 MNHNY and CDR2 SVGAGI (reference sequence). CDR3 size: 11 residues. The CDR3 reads CASRTGKGYTF. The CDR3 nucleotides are TGTGCCAGCAGGACAGGGAAAGGCTACACCTTC.

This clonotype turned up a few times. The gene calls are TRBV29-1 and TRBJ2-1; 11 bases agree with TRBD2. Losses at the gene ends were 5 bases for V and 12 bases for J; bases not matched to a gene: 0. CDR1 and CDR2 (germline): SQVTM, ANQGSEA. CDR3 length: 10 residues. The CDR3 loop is CSVLAGGQFF. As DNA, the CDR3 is TGCAGCGTTCTAGCGGGAGGGCAGTTCTTC.

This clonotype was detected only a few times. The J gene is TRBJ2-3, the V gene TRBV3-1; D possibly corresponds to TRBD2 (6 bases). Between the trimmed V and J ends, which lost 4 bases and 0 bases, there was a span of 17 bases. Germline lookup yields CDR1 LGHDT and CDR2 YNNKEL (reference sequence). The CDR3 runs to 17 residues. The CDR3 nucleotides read TGTGCCAGCAGCCCCAGGTCGAATAGCGGTAGCACAGATACGCAGTATTTT. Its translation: CASSPRSNSGSTDTQYF.

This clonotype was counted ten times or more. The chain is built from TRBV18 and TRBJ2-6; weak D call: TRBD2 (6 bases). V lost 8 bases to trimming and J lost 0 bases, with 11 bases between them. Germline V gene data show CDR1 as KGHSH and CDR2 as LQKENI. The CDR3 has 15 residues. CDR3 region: CASSPGGSGANVLTF. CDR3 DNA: TGTGCCAGCAGTCCCGGGGGCTCTGGGGCCAACGTCCTGACTTTC.

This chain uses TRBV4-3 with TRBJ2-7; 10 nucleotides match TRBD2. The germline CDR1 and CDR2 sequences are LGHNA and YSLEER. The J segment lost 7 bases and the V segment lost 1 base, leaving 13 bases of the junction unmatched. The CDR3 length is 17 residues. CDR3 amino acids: CASSQVLAGTQPGEQYF. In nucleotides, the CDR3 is TGCGCCAGCAGCCAAGTACTAGCGGGAACACAGCCGGGAGAGCAGTACTTC.

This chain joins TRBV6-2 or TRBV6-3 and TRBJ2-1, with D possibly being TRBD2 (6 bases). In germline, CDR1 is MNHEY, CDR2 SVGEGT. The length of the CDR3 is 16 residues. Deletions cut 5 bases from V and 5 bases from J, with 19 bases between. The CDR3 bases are TGTGCCAGCAGTCACCCGTGGGGGGAGTACGACAATGAGCAGTTCTTC. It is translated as CASSHPWGEYDNEQFF.

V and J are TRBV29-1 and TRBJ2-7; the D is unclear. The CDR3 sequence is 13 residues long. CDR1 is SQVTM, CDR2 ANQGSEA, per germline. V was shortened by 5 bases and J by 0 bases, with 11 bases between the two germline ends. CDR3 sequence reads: CSVTGPLSYEQYF. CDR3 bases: TGCAGCGTTACCGGGCCCCTCTCCTACGAGCAGTACTTC.

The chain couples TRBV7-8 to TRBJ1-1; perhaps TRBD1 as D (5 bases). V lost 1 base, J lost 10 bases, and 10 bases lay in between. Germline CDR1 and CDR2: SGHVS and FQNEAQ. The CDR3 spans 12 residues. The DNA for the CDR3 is TGTGCCAGCAGCTTAGGGGGTGGGGGAGCTTTCTTT. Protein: CASSLGGGGAFF.

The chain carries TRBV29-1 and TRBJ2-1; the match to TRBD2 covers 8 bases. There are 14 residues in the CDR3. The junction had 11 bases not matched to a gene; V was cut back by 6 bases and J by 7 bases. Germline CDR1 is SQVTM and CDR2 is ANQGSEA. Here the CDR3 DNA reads TGCAGCGTCGCCTCTGCCGGGACTAGTAATGAGCAGTTCTTC. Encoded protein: CSVASAGTSNEQFF.

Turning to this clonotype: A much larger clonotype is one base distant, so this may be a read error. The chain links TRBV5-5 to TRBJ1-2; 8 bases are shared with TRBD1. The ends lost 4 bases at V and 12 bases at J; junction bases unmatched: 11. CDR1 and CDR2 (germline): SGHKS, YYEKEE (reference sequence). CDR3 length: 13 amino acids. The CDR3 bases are TGTGCCAGCAGCACAGGACAGGGTAAAGGCCACACCTTC. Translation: CASSTGQGKGHTF.

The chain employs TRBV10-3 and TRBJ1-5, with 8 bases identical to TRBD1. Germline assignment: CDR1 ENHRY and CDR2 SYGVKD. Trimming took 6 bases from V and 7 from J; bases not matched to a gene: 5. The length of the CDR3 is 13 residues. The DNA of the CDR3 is TGTGCCATCAGCGCACAGGGGGACCAGCCCCAGCATTTT. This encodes CAISAQGDQPQHF.

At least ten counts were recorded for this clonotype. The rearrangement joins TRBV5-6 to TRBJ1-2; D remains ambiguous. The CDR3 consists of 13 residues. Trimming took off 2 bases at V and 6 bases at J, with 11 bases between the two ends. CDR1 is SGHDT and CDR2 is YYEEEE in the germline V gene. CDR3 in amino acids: CASSLGNPNGYTF. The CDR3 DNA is TGTGCCAGCAGCTTAGGGAATCCTAATGGCTACACCTTC.

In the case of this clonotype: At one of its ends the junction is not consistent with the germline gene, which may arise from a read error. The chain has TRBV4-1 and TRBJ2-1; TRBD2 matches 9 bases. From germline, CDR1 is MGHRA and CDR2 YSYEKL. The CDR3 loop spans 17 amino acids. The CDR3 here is CASSLRTSAEYRHEQFF. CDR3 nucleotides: TGCGCCAGCAGCCTTCGGACTAGCGCCGAGTATAGGCATGAGCAGTTCTTT.

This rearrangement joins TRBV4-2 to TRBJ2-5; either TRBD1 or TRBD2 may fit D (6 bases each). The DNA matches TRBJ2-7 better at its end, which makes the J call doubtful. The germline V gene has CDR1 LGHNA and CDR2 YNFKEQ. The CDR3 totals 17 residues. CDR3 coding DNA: TGTGCCAGCAGCCAGGGGGATGGGGGGCAGGGGATCTACGAGCAGTACTTC. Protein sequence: CASSQGDGGQGIYEQYF.

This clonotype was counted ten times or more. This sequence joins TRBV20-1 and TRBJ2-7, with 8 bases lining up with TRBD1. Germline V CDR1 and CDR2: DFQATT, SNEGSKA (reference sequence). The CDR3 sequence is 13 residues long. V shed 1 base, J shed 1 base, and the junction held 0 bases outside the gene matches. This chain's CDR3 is CSARGQGSYEQYF. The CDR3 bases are TGCAGTGCTAGAGGACAGGGGTCCTACGAGCAGTACTTC.

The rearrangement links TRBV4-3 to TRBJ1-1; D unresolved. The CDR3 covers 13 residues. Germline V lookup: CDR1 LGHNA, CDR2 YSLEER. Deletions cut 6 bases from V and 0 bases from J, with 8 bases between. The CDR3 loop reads CASRALMNTEAFF. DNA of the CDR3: TGCGCCAGCAGGGCCCTCATGAACACTGAAGCTTTCTTT.